This TCR beta chain was recorded in a study of blood T cells in healthy people across ages (dated by TCRdb to between 2015 and 2016). In terms of the full investigation: In model experiments, template switching captured roughly one uniquely barcoded TCR beta cDNA molecule for every two T cells. Four age groups were formed from the donors: young (average approximately 15 years), middle-aged (roughly 38), aged (62) and long-lived (more than 75). The study measured age-related changes in TCR beta repertoire diversity using deep sequencing normalized with unique cDNA molecular identifiers. To avoid experimental bias, donors of different ages were randomly spread across the sequencing lanes. Two additional independent replicas of 1 million unique cDNA reads from the same blood draw were analyzed for two donors (one aged 18 to 30 and one aged 80 or older). What the research found in general, with its limitations: The CMV infection status of donors was not known, potentially confounding age-related changes in expanded clonotypes. Observed TCR beta diversity per million T cells fell roughly linearly with age, and a significant reduction was already apparent by age around 40. Compared with the aged group, the long-lived group had more naive CD4+ T cells, fewer expanded clones and increased TCR diversity, a pattern suggesting age selection. Since profiling was done on bulk unsorted PBMCs, naive and antigen-experienced compartments could not be conclusively compared. The percentage of naive T cells measured by flow cytometry correlated strongly with observed TCR beta diversity. Estimates of total diversity based on one million sequenced T cells were regarded as lower bounds and as underestimates.

Libraries were prepared through 5' RACE. The instrument given in TCRdb is Illumina HiSeq 2500. The second PCR ran for roughly 7 to 11 cycles and used a J-beta primer mix along with a sample-barcoded 5' primer. Each TCR beta cDNA molecule received a unique molecular identifier from a template-switch 5' adaptor carrying 12 random nucleotides. Each sample yielded at least 3 million CDR3-containing paired-end reads. First-strand cDNA was synthesized from all RNA with the Mint cDNA synthesis kit, primed by a TRBC-specific oligonucleotide. After uracil-DNA glycosylase treatment, a first 18-cycle PCR used universal primers M1SS and BC2_uni_R on all cDNA. Concerning the study's data processing: For normalization, 1 million high-quality reads were randomly selected from each sample, with every read carrying a distinct molecular identifier. Instead of being binned into consensus sequences, reads that shared molecular identifiers were thrown out. CDR3 identification, clonotype clustering and error correction used MiTCR with a Q25 quality threshold and the strictest error-elimination algorithm. A nonparametric unseen species model using Euler transformation provided a lower-bound estimate of total TCR beta diversity. TCRdb redid the processing of the public reads, applying fastp at Q25 and MiXCR, and retained in-frame beta chains. Merged by CDR3 protein, the rows form single entries marked with the most common genes and DNA. What appears here as the V and J calls and clone size reflects TCRdb's work, not the paper's. For this sample the table gives approximately 600,000 distinct CDR3 sequences, of which approximately 50% were detected only once. The ten largest clones take up over 35% of the sample.

V is pared back by 3 bases and J by 4 bases, with 12 bases lying between the germline termini. Sequences MNHNS (CDR1) and SASEGT (CDR2) are obtained from the germline V gene. The CDR3 measures 14 amino acids from cysteine to phenylalanine. The DNA shown is the 42-base CDR3, in frame from base 1. This clonotype was detected once. Its antigen remains undetermined. Within one base of it there is no much larger clone, and no base qualities were kept. A lone read offers only weak evidence. The donors were some 39 Caucasian individuals from Russia, aged roughly 6 to 100 years, who were systemically healthy. Each donor gave around 9.9 milliliters of peripheral blood, collected into EDTA-treated Vacutainer tubes. Ficoll-Paque density-gradient centrifugation was used to isolate PBMCs, with at least 7 million obtained per sample. Total RNA, at least 5.5 micrograms per sample, was extracted from PBMCs with Trizol reagent. The percentages of naive CD45RAhigh/CD27high T cells were determined by flow cytometry on a PBMC aliquot from every donor.

Sequencing was done on a sample of blood. The chain couples TRBV6-1 to TRBJ1-2; the D gene is perhaps TRBD1, on 6 matching bases. The clonotype comes from a man between 60 and 75 years old in good health. The nucleotide sequence reads TGTGCCAGCAGTGACCGACAGGTACCCTATGGCTACACCTTC. This gives the protein CASSDRQVPYGYTF.